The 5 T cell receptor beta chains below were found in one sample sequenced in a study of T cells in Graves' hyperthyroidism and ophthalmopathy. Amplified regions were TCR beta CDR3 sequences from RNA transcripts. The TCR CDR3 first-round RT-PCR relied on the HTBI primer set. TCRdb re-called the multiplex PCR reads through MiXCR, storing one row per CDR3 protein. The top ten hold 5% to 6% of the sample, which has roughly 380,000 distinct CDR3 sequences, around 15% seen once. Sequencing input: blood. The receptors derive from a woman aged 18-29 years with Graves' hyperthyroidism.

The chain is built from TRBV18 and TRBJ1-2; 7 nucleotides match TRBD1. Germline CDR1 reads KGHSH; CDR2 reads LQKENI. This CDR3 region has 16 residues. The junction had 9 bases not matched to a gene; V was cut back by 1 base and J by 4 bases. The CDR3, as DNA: TGTGCCAGCTCACCACAAACGACGGGACAGACCTATGGCTACACCTTC. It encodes CASSPQTTGQTYGYTF.

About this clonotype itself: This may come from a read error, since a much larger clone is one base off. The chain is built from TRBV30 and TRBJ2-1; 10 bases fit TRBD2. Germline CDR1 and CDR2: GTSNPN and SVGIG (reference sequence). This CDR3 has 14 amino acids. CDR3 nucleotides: TGTGCCTGGAGTCGACTAGCGGGCTACAATGAGCGGTTCTTC. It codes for CAWSRLAGYNERFF. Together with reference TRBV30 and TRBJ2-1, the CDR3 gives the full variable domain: SQTIHQWPATLVQPVGSPLSLECTVEGTSNPNLYWYRQAAGRGLQLLFYSVGIGQISSEVPQNLSASRPQDRQFILSSKKLLLSDSGFYLCAWSRLAGYNERFFGPGTRLTVL.

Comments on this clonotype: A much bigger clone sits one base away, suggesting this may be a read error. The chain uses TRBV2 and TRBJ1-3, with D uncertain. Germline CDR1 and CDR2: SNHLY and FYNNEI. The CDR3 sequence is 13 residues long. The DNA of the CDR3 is TGTGCCAGCAGTCAGAGCTCTGGAAACGCCATATATTTT. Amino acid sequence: CASSQSSGNAIYF.

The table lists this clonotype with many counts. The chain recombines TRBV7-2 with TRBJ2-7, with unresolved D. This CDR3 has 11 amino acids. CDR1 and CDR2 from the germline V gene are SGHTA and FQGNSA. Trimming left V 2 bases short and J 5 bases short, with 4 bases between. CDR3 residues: CASSLINEQYF. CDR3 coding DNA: TGTGCCAGCAGCTTAATCAACGAGCAGTACTTC.

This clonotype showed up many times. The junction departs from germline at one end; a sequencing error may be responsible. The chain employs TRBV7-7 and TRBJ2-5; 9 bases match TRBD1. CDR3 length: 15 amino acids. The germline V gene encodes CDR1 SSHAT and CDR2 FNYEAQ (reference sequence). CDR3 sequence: CASSWGTGLSETQYF. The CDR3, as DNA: TGTGCTAGCAGCTGGGGGACAGGGTTGTCGGAGACCCAGTACTTC.